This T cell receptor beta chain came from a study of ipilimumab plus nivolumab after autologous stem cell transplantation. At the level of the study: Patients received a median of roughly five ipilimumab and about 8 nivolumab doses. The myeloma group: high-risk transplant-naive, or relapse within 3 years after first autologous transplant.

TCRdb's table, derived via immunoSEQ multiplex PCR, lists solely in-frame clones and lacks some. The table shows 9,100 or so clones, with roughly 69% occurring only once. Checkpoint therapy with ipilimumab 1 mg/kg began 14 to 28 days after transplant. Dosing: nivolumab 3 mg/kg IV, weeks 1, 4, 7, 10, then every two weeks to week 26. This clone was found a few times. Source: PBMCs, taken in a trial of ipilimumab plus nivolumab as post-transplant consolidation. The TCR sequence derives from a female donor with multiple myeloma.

The DNA of the CDR3 is TGTGCCAGCAGCTTAAGCGGGAGCAGCGAGCAGTACTTC. As protein: CASSLSGSSEQYF. The chain employs TRBV7-3 and TRBJ2-7; TRBD2 matches 7 bases. Germline CDR1 reads SGHTA; CDR2 reads FQGTGA. V was pared by 1 base and J by 6 bases, with 3 bases of the junction left unmatched. The CDR3 runs 13 residues.